Sequencing of this T cell receptor (beta chain) was carried out in a study of cytomegalovirus exposure and HLA in healthy donors. PCR amplification relied on 60 Vbeta primers (plus 13 Jbeta primers). TCRdb keeps only in-frame clones here, not all; method: immunoSEQ multiplex PCR. The sample has 150,000 or so clones, around 80% seen once. Germline lookup yields CDR1 SGHRS and CDR2 YFSETQ. This CDR3 region has 16 residues. Trimming cost V 0 bases and J 7 bases, with 17 bases left between them. The sample consisted of PBMCs. This chain uses TRBV5-1 with TRBJ2-1; possibly TRBD2 for D (5 bases). The source is a woman between 45 and 65 years old in good health and CMV-seropositive. The CDR3 loop is CASSLGELRPNNEQFF. Written as DNA, the CDR3 is TGCGCCAGCAGCTTGGGGGAGCTCCGACCTAATAATGAGCAGTTCTTC. Filled out from reference TRBV5-1 and TRBJ2-1, the complete variable domain reads KAGVTQTPRYLIKTRGQQVTLSCSPISGHRSVSWYQQTPGQGLQFLFEYFSETQRNKGNFPGRFSGRQFSNSRSEMNVSTLELGDSALYLCASSLGELRPNNEQFFGPGTRLTVL.